This T cell receptor (beta chain) was found in a study of OX40 agonist ivuxolimab in advanced cancers. Study-wide context: Ivuxolimab was a fully human IgG2 agonistic monoclonal antibody targeting the costimulatory receptor OX40 (CD134). The point of sequencing TCRbeta in the periphery was to test whether ivuxolimab changed TCR sequence diversity and drove clonal T-cell expansion. Intravenous ivuxolimab was administered to patients every 2 weeks at six dose levels: 0.01, 0.1, 0.3, 1.5, 3 and 10 mg/kg. The paper covers the monotherapy dose-escalation part of the phase I ivuxolimab trial, which included N ≈ 50 patients. Among the roughly 54 dose-escalation patients, around 20 had hepatocellular carcinoma, some 15 melanoma, 9 renal cell carcinoma and 9 head and neck cancer. In the dose-escalation cohort, 82.7% of patients were male, and the mean age was about 55 years, with a range of about 20 to 90. Partial responses occurred in three dose-escalation patients, of whom one had hepatocellular carcinoma and two had cutaneous melanoma. Prior anti-PD-1, anti-PD-L1 or anti-CTLA-4 therapy was permitted, and roughly two fifths of dose-escalation patients had received checkpoint inhibitors. The research as a whole found: Which antigens the clonally expanded peripheral T cells were specific for was not determined. Low levels of normalized T-cell clonal expansion were also seen in some nonresponding patients. On average, CD8+ T cells showed more expanded clones than CD4+ T cells after ivuxolimab. Partial responders in the 0.1-3.0 mg/kg groups had among the lowest normalized peripheral clonal expansion, especially among CD8+ T cells. Clonal expansion of both CD4+ and CD8+ blood T cells was observed from baseline to week 6 at doses 0.1 to 3.0 mg/kg.

A distance of 21 bases separates the germline ends of V and J, which lose 3 bases and 9 bases respectively. Including the terminal cysteine and phenylalanine, the CDR3 comprises 15 residues. Only the CDR3 DNA is retained, 45 bases long and in frame from the first base. For CDR1 and CDR2, the germline V gene lists MNHNS and SASEGT. For sequencing of the TCRbeta CDR3 region, genomic DNA was extracted from the sorted cells. TCRbeta CDR3 regions were sequenced using the immunoSEQ Assay. This immuneACCESS table, as held by TCRdb, lists in-frame sequences with V and J called but not all clones. Of the missing ones, under half trace to an unresolved V gene in checked studies; the others have no known cause. Recorded for this sample are about 68,000 clones; around nine tenths of them occurred a single time. Of the sample, 2% to 2.5% falls within the top ten clones. Patients with a history of autoimmune disease or receiving systemic immunosuppression were excluded from the trial. Peripheral blood for TCR sequencing was collected from all dose cohorts at baseline, on cycle 4 day 1, and on cycle 7 day 1. The samples were drawn from a first-in-human, open-label, multicenter phase I dose-escalation trial of ivuxolimab. The trial enrolled adults with locally advanced or metastatic head and neck squamous cell, hepatocellular, melanoma or renal cell carcinoma. Before TCR sequencing, CD4+ T cells and CD8+ T cells from peripheral blood were sorted into separate populations.

About this clone itself: Which antigen it targets is not known. No quality values exist for individual bases; no much larger clone is one base distant.

This material consisted of CD4+ or CD8+ T cells sorted from blood, taken in a trial of the OX40 agonist ivuxolimab. The sequence links TRBV6-1 to TRBJ2-7, and possibly TRBD1, on 5 matching bases. This sequence was found in an adult with an advanced solid tumor such as melanoma, head and neck, liver or kidney cancer. The nucleotides are TGTGCCAGCAGTGAGGGCCGACAGCCGAACGGAAGGCAGTACTTC. Its translation reads: CASSEGRQPNGRQYF.